One sample yielded the 13 T cell receptor beta chains listed below, sequenced in a study of post-analysis software for immune sequencing data. The authors incorporated unique molecular identifiers into the TCR beta cDNA libraries. TCRdb processed the PCR reads anew with MiXCR; each CDR3 protein has one entry. The table has 250,000 to 300,000 distinct CDR3 sequences, just over 35% seen once; the top ten hold around 5.2%. These TCRs' antigens remain unknown. General study points: Compared with controls, patients had more of five TRBV segments, including TRBV5-6, TRBV5-1 and TRBV20-1.

The sample consisted of blood. The receptors here all came from a girl aged 10-17 years with multiple sclerosis.

This clonotype was counted a single time. A much larger clone lies a single base off, so this may be a read error. This chain links TRBV7-3 with TRBJ2-1; 7 bases are a match to TRBD1. The CDR3 loop spans 16 amino acids. Germline CDR1 and CDR2: SGHTA and FQGTGA. Unmatched junction bases numbered 14, after V lost 5 bases and J lost 7 bases. The chain's CDR3 is CASSAPQGKGGNEQFF. Written as DNA, the CDR3 is TGTGCCAGCAGCGCTCCACAGGGGAAGGGTGGGAATGAGCAGTTCTTC.

In this sample, this clonotype turned up a few times. A much more abundant neighbour one base away suggests this may be a read error. This rearrangement joins TRBV7-2 to TRBJ2-7; D perhaps matches TRBD2 (5 bases). Germline V gives CDR1 SGHTA, CDR2 FQGNSA. The CDR3 has 15 residues. CDR3 amino acids: CAGSLAQSPYWEQYF. The CDR3 DNA follows: TGTGCCGGCAGCTTAGCGCAGTCACCATATTGGGAGCAGTACTTC.

The table lists this clonotype with many counts. V gene TRBV7-3 combines with J gene TRBJ2-3, with 7 bases aligning to TRBD2. V was pared by 5 bases and J by 3 bases, with 11 bases of the junction left unmatched. This CDR3 spans 16 amino acids. Germline V CDR1 and CDR2: SGHTA, FQGTGA. The CDR3 DNA follows: TGTGCCAGCAGCCCGTTGGCGGGAGTGAAGACAGATACGCAGTATTTT. Translated, it gives CASSPLAGVKTDTQYF. Combining the CDR3 with reference TRBV7-3 and TRBJ2-3 gives the whole variable domain GAGVSQTPSNKVTEKGKYVELRCDPISGHTALYWYRQSLGQGPEFLIYFQGTGAADDSGLPNDRFFAVRPEGSVSTLKIQRTERGDSAVYLCASSPLAGVKTDTQYFGPGTRLTVL.

A remark on this clonotype: A much larger clone differs by one base, so this may be a read error. This chain joins TRBV7-9 and TRBJ2-1; 12 bases are a match to TRBD2. This CDR3 spans 17 amino acids. Germline values: CDR1 SEHNR, CDR2 FQNEAQ (reference sequence). Trimming removed 4 bases from V and 6 bases from J; junction bases left unmatched: 10. This chain's CDR3 is CASSSSRLAGACNEQFF. The CDR3 coding sequence is TGTGCCAGCAGCTCCTCCCGACTAGCGGGAGCTTGCAATGAGCAGTTCTTC.

This sequence joins TRBV14 and TRBJ2-3; D unclear. CDR3 size: 18 residues. CDR1 and CDR2 (germline): SGHDN, FVKESK. Trimming took 3 bases from V and 0 from J, leaving 19 bases between them. The CDR3 region has the DNA TGTGCCAGCAGCCATGATCGGTCGAAAGCTATGAGCACAGATACGCAGTATTTT. Translating gives CASSHDRSKAMSTDTQYF.

Written as DNA, the CDR3 is TGTGCCTGGAGTGTAGGACGGGACCCCGTCGGAAAACTGTTTTTT. Translated, it gives CAWSVGRDPVGKLFF. The rearrangement links TRBV30 to TRBJ1-4, with a possible D match to TRBD1 (5 bases). Trimming cost V 0 bases and J 10 bases, with 18 bases left between them. The CDR3 sequence is 15 residues long. The germline V gene encodes CDR1 GTSNPN and CDR2 SVGIG (reference sequence).

This clonotype was seen a few times. The chain links TRBV29-1 to TRBJ1-3; possible D gene TRBD1, 6 bases. Trimming removed 7 bases at V and 2 bases at J, with 12 bases between. Germline assignment: CDR1 SQVTM and CDR2 ANQGSEA. The CDR3 runs 13 residues. In DNA, the CDR3 is TGCAGCGCCGAGGGGGGCCCTGGAAACACCATATATTTT. Translating it yields CSAEGGPGNTIYF.

On this clonotype: A much larger clone lies one base from this, so it may be a read error. The chain is built from TRBV24-1 and TRBJ2-1; 9 bases align to TRBD2. Per germline, CDR1 KGHDR and CDR2 SFDVKD. The CDR3 has 15 residues. The junction had 11 bases not matched to a gene; V was cut back by 12 bases and J by 3 bases. Written as DNA, the CDR3 is TGTGCCGCCGAGGCAGCGGGAGGAAACTACAATGAGCAGTTCTTC. Amino acids: CAAEAAGGNYNEQFF.

The chain uses TRBV5-1 and TRBJ2-1; 7 bases map to TRBD2. CDR3 size: 15 residues. V lost 1 base to trimming and J lost 3 bases; unmatched junction nucleotides: 4. CDR1 and CDR2 from the germline V gene are SGHRS and YFSETQ. CDR3 amino acids: CASSLNAGDYNEQFF. CDR3 in DNA: TGCGCCAGCAGCTTGAATGCGGGGGACTACAATGAGCAGTTCTTC.

This clonotype was seen many times. This chain links TRBV6-1 with TRBJ2-3; 7 nucleotides agree with TRBD1. From germline, CDR1 is MNHNS and CDR2 SASEGT. The V and J ends lost 2 bases and 2 bases, in that order; junction bases with no gene match: 4. The CDR3 consists of 15 residues. CDR3 sequence: CASSEPTGLTDTQYF. The CDR3 nucleotides are TGTGCCAGCAGTGAACCGACAGGGCTCACAGATACGCAGTATTTT.

Regarding this clonotype: A junction end diverges from the germline sequence, so it may reflect a read error. The rearrangement uses TRBV18 and TRBJ2-7; either TRBD1 or TRBD2 may supply D (5 bases each). Germline V gene data show CDR1 as KGHSH and CDR2 as LQKENI. The CDR3 loop spans 15 amino acids. CDR3 DNA sequence: TGTGCCGGCTCACCCGGGGCAGGCGTTACCTACGAGCAGTACTTC. This translates into CAGSPGAGVTYEQYF.

This chain links TRBV20-1 with TRBJ2-1; TRBD2 matches 10 bases. Germline CDR1 reads DFQATT; CDR2 reads SNEGSKA (reference sequence). This CDR3 is built from 15 residues. The junction had 11 bases not matched to a gene; V was cut back by 4 bases and J by 8 bases. As DNA, the CDR3 is TGCAGTGCTATAAAGGGGCTAGCGGGAGCCGATGAGCAGTTCTTC. Its translation: CSAIKGLAGADEQFF.

Ten or more counts support this clonotype. This chain links TRBV5-1 with TRBJ1-2; TRBD1 might be the D (5 bases). CDR1 is SGHRS and CDR2 is YFSETQ in the germline V gene. CDR3 length: 14 amino acids. V gave up 4 bases and J gave up 3 bases, with 13 bases separating them. CDR3 nucleotide sequence: TGCGCCAGCAGCGCCTCCGGGACGGACTATGGCTACACCTTC. Its translation: CASSASGTDYGYTF.